This is a list of T cell receptor beta chains from one sample in a study of shared clonotypes between healthy human individuals. TCRdb keeps only in-frame clones here, not all; method: immunoSEQ multiplex PCR. Of approximately 2.5 million clones listed, over 85% are singletons. Sequenced material: naive CD4+ T cells from PBMCs. The receptors derive from a young man in good health. Some clones in this sample may be carry-over from other donors' samples. Each CDR3 is given with its conserved first and last residue. The order of the fields is clone size, V gene, J gene, D gene, CDR3 DNA, CDR3 protein. D genes are given only for firm matches. For some rows the clone size is stated as once, few or many, or as a class when expanded; others skip it.

.	TRBV7-3	TRBJ2-3	TRBD2	TGTGCCAGCAGCTCCCCACGGGTAGCGGGAGGGAGCACAGATACGCAGTATTTT	CASSSPRVAGGSTDTQYF
.	TRBV6-1	TRBJ2-7	TRBD1	TGTGCCAGCAGTGTGACAGGGCTGGGGTACGAGCAGTACTTC	CASSVTGLGYEQYF
.	TRBV6-1	TRBJ2-7	.	TGTGCCAGCAGTAACAGACGCGAGCAGTACTTC	CASSNRREQYF
.	TRBV6-5	TRBJ2-7	.	TGTGCCAGCAGTTCTCTTGGGGACCATAATTGGGAGCAGTACTTC	CASSSLGDHNWEQYF
.	TRBV30	TRBJ2-7	TRBD2	TGTGCCTTCACCTGGGGGGGATGGGTCTACGAGCAGTACTTC	CAFTWGGWVYEQYF
.	TRBV30	TRBJ2-5	TRBD2	TGTGCCTGGAGTGTACCTCTGACTAGCGGGGATACAACCCAAGAGACCCAGTACTTC	CAWSVPLTSGDTTQETQYF
.	TRBV5-1	TRBJ2-3	TRBD2	TGCGCCAGCAGCCCAACGTCGGGGGGGCTGGCAGATACGCAGTATTTT	CASSPTSGGLADTQYF
.	TRBV5-4	TRBJ2-7	.	TGTGCCAGCAGGCCATCGCTAGGAGCGGACTCCTACGAGCAGTACTTC	CASRPSLGADSYEQYF
.	TRBV7-3	TRBJ2-4	.	TGTGCCAGCAGCGCACAGGGAGCCAAAAACATTCAGTACTTC	CASSAQGAKNIQYF
.	TRBV29-1	TRBJ2-7	.	TGCAGCGTTGAAGACAGGGCCTCCTCCTACGAGCAGTACTTC	CSVEDRASSYEQYF
.	TRBV29-1	TRBJ2-1	.	TGCAGCGTTGAAGAGTCGAGGGGGTCGTCCTACAATGAGCAGTTCTTC	CSVEESRGSSYNEQFF
.	TRBV2	TRBJ1-1	.	TGTGCCAGCAGCCTCGGACAGTCGGAAGCTTTCTTT	CASSLGQSEAFF
.	TRBV27	TRBJ2-7	TRBD1	TGTGCCAGCAGTACACTTTTCGACAGGGGGAGTAACTACGAGCAGTACTTC	CASSTLFDRGSNYEQYF
.	TRBV28	TRBJ2-4	TRBD2	TGTGCCAGCAGCCCCAGTGGGGAGGGAAACATTCAGTACTTC	CASSPSGEGNIQYF
.	TRBV10-1	TRBJ2-7	.	TGCGCCAGCAGTGATGGTCTCGCCTACGAGCAGTACTTC	CASSDGLAYEQYF
once	TRBV2	TRBJ2-2	.	TGTGCCAGCCGGGCAGGGACTAACACCGGGGAGCTGTTTTTT	CASRAGTNTGELFF
.	TRBV5-1	TRBJ2-1	TRBD2	TGCGCCAGCAGCTTGGTGGCGGGAGAAATCTACAATGAGCAGTTCTTC	CASSLVAGEIYNEQFF
.	TRBV2	TRBJ1-2	.	TGTGCCAGCAGTCCGGACAGTTTTAACTATGGCTACACCTTC	CASSPDSFNYGYTF
.	TRBV7-4	TRBJ2-7	TRBD1	TGTGCCAGCAGTAATACCGGACAGGGGTTTTACGAGCAGTACTTC	CASSNTGQGFYEQYF
once	TRBV10-1	TRBJ2-3	.	TGCGCCAGCAGCAGAGGGATAGGGACAGATACGCAGTATTTT	CASSRGIGTDTQYF
few	TRBV28	TRBJ1-5	.	TGTGCCAGCAGTACCCAACAGGGAGGCAATCAGCCCCAGCATTTT	CASSTQQGGNQPQHF
.	TRBV11-2	TRBJ2-7	.	TGTGCCAGCAGGCTCCTCGGCGGGATTCCCTACGAGCAGTACTTC	CASRLLGGIPYEQYF
.	TRBV28	TRBJ1-4	.	TGTGCCAGCAGTTTATTCAGCCTCAGGGAAAAACTGTTTTTT	CASSLFSLREKLFF
once	TRBV15	TRBJ2-3	TRBD2	TGTGCCACCAGCAGGCAATACCCCGGGACTAGAGGGCCAGATACGCAGTATTTT	CATSRQYPGTRGPDTQYF